A single TCR beta chain is shown here with its context. These data belong to a study of blood T cell repertoires in COVID-19. Only in-frame clones appear in the TCRdb table, and some are missing; sequencing was by immunoSEQ multiplex PCR. Among roughly 190,000 clones listed, around 80% were seen once. This receptor was identified in a young man with active or convalescent COVID-19. Sequencing was done on a sample of peripheral blood.

The CDR3 DNA follows: TGCGCCAGCAGCAGAGGGACAGGGAACGACATTCAGTACTTC. Amino acid sequence: CASSRGTGNDIQYF. The V call is TRBV5-1, the J call TRBJ2-4; 9 positions match TRBD1. The CDR3 covers 14 residues. CDR1 is SGHRS and CDR2 is YFSETQ in the germline V gene. J lost 8 bases, V lost 4 bases, and 7 bases had no gene match.